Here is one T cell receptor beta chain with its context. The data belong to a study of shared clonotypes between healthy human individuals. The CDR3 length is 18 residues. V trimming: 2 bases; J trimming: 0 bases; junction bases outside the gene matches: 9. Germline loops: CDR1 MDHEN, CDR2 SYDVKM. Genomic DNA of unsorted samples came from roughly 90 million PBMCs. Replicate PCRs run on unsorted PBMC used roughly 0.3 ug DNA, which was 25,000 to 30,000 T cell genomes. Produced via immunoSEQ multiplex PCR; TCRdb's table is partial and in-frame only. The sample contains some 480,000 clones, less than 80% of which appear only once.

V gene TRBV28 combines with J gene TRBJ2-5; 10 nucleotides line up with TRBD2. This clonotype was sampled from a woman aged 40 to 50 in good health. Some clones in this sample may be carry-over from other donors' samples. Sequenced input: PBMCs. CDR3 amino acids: CASSLSLAGAPYQETQYF. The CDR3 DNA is TGTGCCAGCAGTTTAAGTCTAGCGGGAGCCCCGTACCAAGAGACCCAGTACTTC.